The 13 T cell receptor beta chains below come from one sample, sequenced in a study of T cells in Graves' hyperthyroidism and ophthalmopathy. RNA transcripts were the template for amplifying TCR beta CDR3 regions. The study used the HTBI primer set for a first-round RT-PCR of the TCR CDR3. TCRdb reprocessed the multiplex PCR reads via MiXCR and lists one record per CDR3 protein. The repertoire includes more than 150,000 distinct CDR3 sequences, 15% to 20% of them detected once, and 25% to 30% sits in the top ten. The sequenced sample consisted of blood. The receptors were gathered from a woman aged 45-60 years with Graves' hyperthyroidism.

The table lists this clonotype with many counts. This sequence joins TRBV3-1 and TRBJ2-5, with D possibly being TRBD1 or TRBD2 (6 bases each). Germline V gene sequence: CDR1 LGHDT, CDR2 YNNKEL (reference sequence). The CDR3 covers 14 residues. With 1 base removed from V and 5 bases from J, the gap between germline ends came to 11 bases. The CDR3 bases are TGTGCCAGCAGCCAAGGAAGGGGGGCGGAGACCCAGTACTTC. This gives the protein CASSQGRGAETQYF.

The rearrangement joins TRBV7-2 to TRBJ1-2, with TRBD1 matching over 10 bases. Germline loops: CDR1 SGHTA, CDR2 FQGNSA. The CDR3 has 16 amino acids. After removal of 1 base from V and 3 bases from J, the junction contained 5 bases not matched to a gene. This CDR3 reads CASSLGGQGVYYGYTF. The CDR3 bases are TGTGCCAGCAGCTTAGGAGGACAGGGGGTTTACTATGGCTACACCTTC. Combining the CDR3 with reference TRBV7-2 and TRBJ1-2 gives the whole variable domain GAGVSQSPSNKVTEKGKDVELRCDPISGHTALYWYRQSLGQGLEFLIYFQGNSAPDKSGLPSDRFSAERTGGSVSTLTIQRTQQEDSAVYLCASSLGGQGVYYGYTFGSGTRLTVV.

This clonotype has ten or more counts. The chain uses TRBV13 and TRBJ2-7; D might be TRBD1 (5 bases). The V gene lost 5 bases and the J gene lost 4 bases, with 18 bases spanning the gap. The CDR3 is 15 amino acids. Germline CDR1 and CDR2: PRHDT and FYEKMQ (reference sequence). The CDR3 protein is CASSPGLGRGYEQYF. CDR3 nucleotide sequence: TGTGCCAGCAGCCCAGGTCTGGGGCGCGGTTACGAGCAGTACTTC. Drawing the rest from reference TRBV13 and TRBJ2-7, the complete variable domain is AAGVIQSPRHLIKEKRETATLKCYPIPRHDTVYWYQQGPGQDPQFLISFYEKMQSDKGSIPDRFSAQQFSDYHSELNMSSLELGDSALYFCASSPGLGRGYEQYFGPGTRLTVT.

At least ten counts were recorded for this clonotype. The chain is built from TRBV6-5 and TRBJ1-1; 7 nucleotides agree with TRBD1. CDR3 length: 17 residues. CDR1 MNHEY and CDR2 SVGAGI come from the germline V gene. V dropped 2 bases and J dropped 4; count of bases not matched to a gene: 13. CDR3 DNA sequence: TGTGCCAGCAGTTACCCCAAGACAGGGAGGATGAGCACTGAAGCTTTCTTT. Translation gives CASSYPKTGRMSTEAFF.

This clonotype was seen many times. The rearrangement links TRBV5-4 to TRBJ2-3; TRBD2 aligns across 7 bases. Germline loops: CDR1 SGHNT, CDR2 YYREEE (reference sequence). The CDR3 contains 12 residues. DNA for the CDR3: TGTGCGTTGGGAGGGTACACAGATACGCAGTATTTT. It codes for CALGGYTDTQYF.

This clonotype was found many times. The chain is built from TRBV6-1 and TRBJ2-2; 8 positions match TRBD1. The CDR3 consists of 15 residues. CDR1 and CDR2 (germline): MNHNS, SASEGT. J lost 6 bases, V lost 6 bases, and 9 bases had no gene match. CDR3 in amino acids: CASRRGQGAPGELFF. Written as DNA, the CDR3 is TGTGCCAGCAGGCGAGGGCAGGGGGCGCCCGGGGAGCTGTTTTTT.

This clonotype was found a few times. The junction does not match germline at one end; this may be a read error. This chain links TRBV7-9 with TRBJ1-1, with D possibly matching TRBD1 (6 bases). Germline V CDR1 and CDR2: SEHNR, FQNEAQ (reference sequence). This CDR3 spans 17 amino acids. As DNA, the CDR3 is TGTGCCAGCAGCTTAGCGTTATACAGGGATGAGAACACTGAAGCTTCCTTT. Translated: CASSLALYRDENTEASF.

This clonotype was observed many times. The chain combines TRBV11-2 with TRBJ2-1; 8 bases map to TRBD1. V was clipped by 1 base and J by 10 bases; unmatched bases: 9. Germline loops: CDR1 SGHAT, CDR2 FQNNGV. The CDR3 is made up of 15 amino acids. The chain's CDR3 is CASSLVGGQVWEQFF. Written as DNA, the CDR3 is TGTGCCAGCAGCTTAGTAGGGGGACAGGTCTGGGAGCAGTTCTTC.

This clonotype has a count of ten or more. The chain combines TRBV7-2 with TRBJ1-2, with D perhaps matching TRBD1 (6 bases). Germline CDR1 SGHTA, CDR2 FQGNSA. The CDR3 extends over 15 amino acids. With 5 bases removed from V and 5 bases from J, the gap between germline ends came to 18 bases. Here the CDR3 reads CASSTPGEGVYGYTF. CDR3 DNA: TGTGCCAGCAGCACCCCAGGGGAGGGGGTATATGGCTACACCTTC.

This clonotype was counted ten times or more. This rearrangement joins TRBV7-9 to TRBJ2-7; tentatively, D is TRBD1 or TRBD2 (5 bases each). V was pared by 1 base and J by 3 bases, with 13 bases between. CDR1 and CDR2 (germline): SEHNR, FQNEAQ (reference sequence). There are 15 residues in the CDR3. The CDR3 sequence is CASSLGGSGSYEQYF. The CDR3 nucleotides read TGTGCCAGCAGCTTAGGGGGGTCGGGGAGCTACGAGCAGTACTTC.

This clonotype has just a few counts. The genes are TRBV5-1 and TRBJ2-5, with 9 bases matching TRBD2. V shed 2 bases, J shed 4 bases, and the junction held 9 bases outside the gene matches. Germline-derived CDR1 and CDR2 are SGHRS and YFSETQ. There are 16 residues in the CDR3. CDR3 sequence: CASSLPALAGGETQYF. Written as DNA, the CDR3 is TGCGCCAGCAGCTTACCCGCACTAGCGGGTGGAGAGACCCAGTACTTC.

The table lists this clonotype with a few counts. The V call is TRBV6-1, the J call TRBJ1-3; D gene unclear. The ends were cut back, 5 bases at V and 0 bases at J, with 11 bases in the middle. Looked up from germline, CDR1 is MNHNS and CDR2 is SASEGT. CDR3 length: 15 amino acids. The CDR3 spells CASSPDRSSGNTIYF. The CDR3 DNA reads TGTGCCAGCAGTCCGGACCGAAGCTCTGGAAACACCATATATTTT.

V and J are TRBV11-2 and TRBJ2-1; 11 bases are shared with TRBD2. Per germline, CDR1 SGHAT and CDR2 FQNNGV. This CDR3 is 17 amino acids long. V gave up 4 bases and J gave up 4 bases; unmatched junction bases: 9. The CDR3 coding sequence is TGTGCCAGCAGCTCACTACTAGCGGGGGCCGTATACAATGAGCAGTTCTTC. Translated: CASSSLLAGAVYNEQFF.